This TCR beta chain is from a study of OX40 agonist ivuxolimab in advanced cancers. At the level of the study: Enrolled patients in dose escalation had cancers that were hepatocellular carcinoma, melanoma, renal cell or head and neck cancer. Overall study results and limits: The authors did not determine the antigen specificity of the expanded peripheral T cells.

Clones were read by immunoSEQ multiplex PCR, and TCRdb kept only the in-frame ones, dropping some. This sample carries roughly 74,000 clones, roughly 80% of them seen once, and the ten largest clones take around 2.1%. Remarks on this clone: As yet, its antigen is unknown.

This clonotype originated in an adult with an advanced solid tumor such as melanoma, head and neck, liver or kidney cancer. The sample here was CD4+ or CD8+ T cells sorted from blood, taken in a trial of the OX40 agonist ivuxolimab.

CDR3 protein: CASSQNQGASNSPLHF. The CDR3 DNA reads as TGTGCCAGCAGCCAGAATCAGGGGGCAAGTAATTCACCCCTCCACTTT. The chain links TRBV7-2 to TRBJ1-6; 8 bases line up with TRBD1. V lost 5 bases and J lost 6; bases outside the gene matches: 9. The length of the CDR3 is 16 residues. CDR1 is SGHTA, CDR2 FQGNSA, per germline.